Here is one T cell receptor beta chain with its context. Time point denoted: patch test 2, 6 weeks after DPC sensitization. Described treatment: therapeutic diphenylcyclopropenone sensitization with weekly scalp DPC. The drawing of blood occurred before each patch test was applied. These data come from a study of human T cells and chemical hapten exposure. The wider study: There were per-sample TCR yield variations, arising mainly from small pooled library volume differences.

The V gene's germline CDR1 is MNHNY and CDR2 SVGAGI (reference sequence). The CDR3 covers 18 residues. V was shortened by 5 bases and J by 4 bases, with 25 bases between the two germline ends. From the RACE reads, TCRdb called clonotypes with MiXCR, one entry per CDR3 protein. This table holds 85,000 to 100,000 distinct CDR3 sequences, approximately 10% found once. V gene TRBV6-6 combines with J gene TRBJ2-3; maybe TRBD1 (6 bases). This clonotype was sampled from a man in his forties with alopecia areata. Some clones in this sample may be carry-over from other donors' samples. Sequences were derived from whole blood, sampled in connection with sensitization to the hapten diphenylcyclopropenone (DPC). The CDR3 sequence: CASSKQTQDFGGPDTQYF. CDR3 bases: TGTGCCAGCAGTAAACAAACTCAGGATTTTGGGGGCCCAGATACGCAGTATTTT.